This paragraph reports one TCR beta chain. The sample originates from a study of blood T cell repertoires in COVID-19. As for the study in general: Collection of acute and convalescent COVID-19 samples took place in the United States, Italy and Spain. From T cells, B-cell-depleted T cells, or PBMCs came the material, which was cDNA or gDNA.

Germline values: CDR1 MNHNS, CDR2 SASEGT. The V and J ends lost 4 bases and 0 bases respectively, with 16 bases between them. The CDR3 contains 16 residues. The authors' processing: Using reference gene primer amplification, nucleated cell counts were estimated. Data came from immunoSEQ multiplex PCR; TCRdb stores just in-frame clones and leaves some out. V and J calls and clone size come straight from that table; D and trimming were deduced from the DNA. This repertoire shows some 180,000 clones, about 78% found once; its top ten account for roughly 8.8%. The TCR originated in a woman aged 45-65 years with active or convalescent COVID-19. J is TRBJ2-7 and V is TRBV6-1, with D possibly being TRBD1 (6 bases). The source material was peripheral blood. CDR3 region: CASSATLGGSSYEQYF. As DNA, the CDR3 is TGTGCCAGCAGTGCAACTCTAGGGGGTAGCTCCTACGAGCAGTACTTC.